The table lists the clone carrying this T cell receptor (beta chain) with many counts. The sample comes from a study of low-dose radiotherapy and immunotherapy resistance in tumors. Looking at the study overall: Intravenous cyclophosphamide 200 mg/m2 was given every two weeks, one day before radiation and immunotherapy.

TRAV- and TRBV-specific primers primed first-strand cDNA, covering alpha and beta chains. With a constant-region primer and a V-primer adapter, TCRs were subjected to approximately 21 PCR cycles of amplification. Following isolation, mRNA was amplified via in vitro transcription. TCRdb reanalysed the reads using MiXCR and keeps one entry per CDR3 protein. In the table there are about 91,000 distinct CDR3 sequences, more than 20% of which are singletons. Time point denoted: after trial treatment. Treatment described: LDRT plus nivolumab, ipilimumab, low-dose cyclophosphamide and aspirin (RACIN trial). The TCR sequence derives from a female donor with ovarian cancer. The source material was PBMCs, sampled after low-dose radiotherapy plus immunotherapy.

This chain's CDR3 is CASSSGGESYGYTF. CDR3 DNA sequence: TGTGCCAGCAGTTCAGGGGGGGAGAGCTATGGCTACACCTTC. The chain uses TRBV28 and TRBJ1-2; 7 nucleotides line up with TRBD1. The CDR3 has 14 residues. Germline V gene lookup returns CDR1 MDHEN and CDR2 SYDVKM. The ends lost 4 bases at V and 4 bases at J; junction bases unmatched: 6.